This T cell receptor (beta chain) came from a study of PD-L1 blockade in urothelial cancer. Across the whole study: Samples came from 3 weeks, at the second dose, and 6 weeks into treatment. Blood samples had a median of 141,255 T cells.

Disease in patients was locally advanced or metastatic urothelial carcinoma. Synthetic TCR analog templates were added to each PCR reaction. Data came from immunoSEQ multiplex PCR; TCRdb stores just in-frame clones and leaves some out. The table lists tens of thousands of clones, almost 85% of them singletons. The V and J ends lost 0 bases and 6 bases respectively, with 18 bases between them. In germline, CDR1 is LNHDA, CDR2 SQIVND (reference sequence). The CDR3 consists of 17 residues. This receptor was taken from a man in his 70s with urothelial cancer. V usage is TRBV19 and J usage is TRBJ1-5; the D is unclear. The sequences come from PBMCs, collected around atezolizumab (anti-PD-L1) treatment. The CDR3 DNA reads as TGTGCCAGTAGTATAGATCCCCGGGCTAGGGCGGGTCAGCCCCAGCATTTT. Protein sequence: CASSIDPRARAGQPQHF.